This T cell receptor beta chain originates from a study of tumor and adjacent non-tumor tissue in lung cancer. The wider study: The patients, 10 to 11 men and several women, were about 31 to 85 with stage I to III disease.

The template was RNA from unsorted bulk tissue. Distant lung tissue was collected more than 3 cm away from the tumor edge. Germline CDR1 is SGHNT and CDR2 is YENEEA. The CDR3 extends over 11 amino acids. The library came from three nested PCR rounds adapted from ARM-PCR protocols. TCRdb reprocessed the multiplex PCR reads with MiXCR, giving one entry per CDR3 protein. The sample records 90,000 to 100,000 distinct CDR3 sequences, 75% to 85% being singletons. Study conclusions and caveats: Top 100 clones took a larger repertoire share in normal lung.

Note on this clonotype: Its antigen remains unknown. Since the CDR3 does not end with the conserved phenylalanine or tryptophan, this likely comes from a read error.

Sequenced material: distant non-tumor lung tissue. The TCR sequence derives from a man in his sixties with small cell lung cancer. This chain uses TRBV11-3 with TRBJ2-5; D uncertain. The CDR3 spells CVSSLLETQYY. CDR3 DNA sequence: TGTGTCAGCAGCTTACTAGAGACCCAGTACTAC.